A selection of T cell receptor beta chains follows, all from one sample in a study of blood T cell repertoires in COVID-19. Assay used: immunoSEQ multiplex PCR; TCRdb lists only in-frame clones, some missing. The data contain 250,000 to 350,000 clones, around 87% of them seen just once; the ten biggest clones take up approximately 2.4%. Sequencing was performed on peripheral blood. These receptors all come from a young man with active or convalescent COVID-19. The conserved cysteine and the conserved F or W are not part of the CDR3 here. Fields, in order: V gene, D gene, J gene, clone size, CDR3 protein. D genes are given only for firm matches. The size of a clone is reported for some rows only, either as once, few or many, or as a class for expanded clones.

v_gene: TRBV23-1
d_gene: TRBD2
j_gene: TRBJ2-3
abundance: NA
CDR3aa: ASSQVREGPKGDTSTDTQY

v_gene: TRBV14
d_gene: NA
j_gene: TRBJ1-2
abundance: once
CDR3aa: ASSRSQREYYGYT

v_gene: TRBV14
d_gene: TRBD2
j_gene: TRBJ2-1
abundance: NA
CDR3aa: ASSPFSGGYNEQF

v_gene: TRBV9
d_gene: TRBD1
j_gene: TRBJ2-6
abundance: NA
CDR3aa: ASTAGGRGANVLT

v_gene: TRBV5-1
d_gene: NA
j_gene: TRBJ2-3
abundance: NA
CDR3aa: ASSETGEVTDTQY

v_gene: TRBV13
d_gene: NA
j_gene: TRBJ1-1
abundance: NA
CDR3aa: ASSSEGAAVNTEAF

v_gene: TRBV5-6
d_gene: TRBD2
j_gene: TRBJ2-1
abundance: NA
CDR3aa: ASSLGTSGGAYNEQF

v_gene: TRBV3-1/TRBV3-2
d_gene: NA
j_gene: TRBJ2-3
abundance: NA
CDR3aa: ASSLKIGDHTQY

v_gene: TRBV5-1
d_gene: NA
j_gene: TRBJ2-6
abundance: NA
CDR3aa: ASSLAPNHGSGANVLT

v_gene: TRBV5-8
d_gene: TRBD2
j_gene: TRBJ2-1
abundance: NA
CDR3aa: ASSLRRGASYNEQF

v_gene: TRBV11-3
d_gene: TRBD2
j_gene: TRBJ2-6
abundance: NA
CDR3aa: ASSRRGDSSGANVLT

v_gene: TRBV28
d_gene: TRBD1
j_gene: TRBJ1-5
abundance: NA
CDR3aa: ASSDRVEQPQH

v_gene: TRBV7-6
d_gene: TRBD1
j_gene: TRBJ2-5
abundance: NA
CDR3aa: ASSPGTGGGETQY

v_gene: TRBV5-6
d_gene: NA
j_gene: TRBJ2-4
abundance: NA
CDR3aa: ASSLQGLINIQY

v_gene: TRBV27
d_gene: NA
j_gene: TRBJ2-1
abundance: NA
CDR3aa: ASSFPAGEQF

v_gene: TRBV28
d_gene: NA
j_gene: TRBJ2-5
abundance: once
CDR3aa: ASSFGSQEAQY

v_gene: TRBV29-1
d_gene: TRBD2
j_gene: TRBJ2-1
abundance: NA
CDR3aa: SVEDRREGRFEQF

v_gene: TRBV27
d_gene: TRBD2
j_gene: TRBJ2-7
abundance: NA
CDR3aa: ASSSIGTSGSYEQY

v_gene: TRBV6-6
d_gene: TRBD1
j_gene: TRBJ2-7
abundance: once
CDR3aa: AASQGAREQY

v_gene: TRBV6-2/TRBV6-3
d_gene: NA
j_gene: TRBJ2-7
abundance: NA
CDR3aa: ASSYISGDEQY

v_gene: TRBV6-6
d_gene: TRBD2
j_gene: TRBJ2-1
abundance: NA
CDR3aa: ASSLRLAEYNEQF

v_gene: TRBV9
d_gene: TRBD2
j_gene: TRBJ2-7
abundance: NA
CDR3aa: ASSNVASGTEQY

v_gene: TRBV2
d_gene: NA
j_gene: TRBJ2-3
abundance: NA
CDR3aa: ASSELSPLRADTQY

v_gene: TRBV7-7
d_gene: TRBD1
j_gene: TRBJ2-2
abundance: NA
CDR3aa: ASSNTGGSNTGELF

v_gene: TRBV6-6
d_gene: NA
j_gene: TRBJ1-5
abundance: NA
CDR3aa: ASSHLPGEWIEGNQPQH

v_gene: TRBV27
d_gene: NA
j_gene: TRBJ2-1
abundance: NA
CDR3aa: ASSLPPQGGYNEQF

v_gene: TRBV18
d_gene: NA
j_gene: TRBJ1-6
abundance: NA
CDR3aa: ASSRFPSGLDNSPLH

v_gene: TRBV19
d_gene: NA
j_gene: TRBJ1-2
abundance: NA
CDR3aa: ASSAAQDGYGYT

v_gene: TRBV7-2
d_gene: TRBD2
j_gene: TRBJ2-7
abundance: NA
CDR3aa: ASSFPQALAVPLSYEQY

v_gene: TRBV5-4
d_gene: NA
j_gene: TRBJ2-5
abundance: once
CDR3aa: ASSPGQTPLQETQY

v_gene: TRBV15
d_gene: NA
j_gene: TRBJ1-2
abundance: NA
CDR3aa: ATSRERGGNYGYT

v_gene: TRBV6-5
d_gene: TRBD1
j_gene: TRBJ1-5
abundance: NA
CDR3aa: ASRPRGQGTQPQH

v_gene: TRBV5-6
d_gene: NA
j_gene: TRBJ2-3
abundance: once
CDR3aa: ASSRQQGTDTQY

v_gene: TRBV12-5
d_gene: TRBD2
j_gene: TRBJ2-1
abundance: NA
CDR3aa: ASGLVWWISGGVREQF

v_gene: TRBV27
d_gene: NA
j_gene: TRBJ2-1
abundance: NA
CDR3aa: ASSPGSVLKF

v_gene: TRBV10-2
d_gene: TRBD2
j_gene: TRBJ2-1
abundance: NA
CDR3aa: ASCSGGAGHEQF

v_gene: TRBV7-2
d_gene: NA
j_gene: TRBJ2-7
abundance: once
CDR3aa: ASSTQDSDEQY

v_gene: TRBV4-1
d_gene: NA
j_gene: TRBJ1-5
abundance: once
CDR3aa: ASSPRVINQPQH

v_gene: TRBV15
d_gene: NA
j_gene: TRBJ2-7
abundance: NA
CDR3aa: ATSRDLAGRYEQY

v_gene: TRBV6-5
d_gene: NA
j_gene: TRBJ1-6
abundance: NA
CDR3aa: ASSAGLADSPLH

v_gene: TRBV29-1
d_gene: NA
j_gene: TRBJ1-2
abundance: NA
CDR3aa: SGGRGGPMDGYT

v_gene: TRBV7-2
d_gene: NA
j_gene: TRBJ2-2
abundance: NA
CDR3aa: ASSLMGGANTGELF

v_gene: TRBV12-3/TRBV12-4
d_gene: NA
j_gene: TRBJ1-4
abundance: NA
CDR3aa: ASSLQGYEKLF

v_gene: TRBV4-1
d_gene: NA
j_gene: TRBJ1-5
abundance: once
CDR3aa: ASSQESGGNQPQH

v_gene: TRBV29-1
d_gene: NA
j_gene: TRBJ1-2
abundance: NA
CDR3aa: SVEPANYGYT

v_gene: TRBV5-1
d_gene: NA
j_gene: TRBJ2-7
abundance: NA
CDR3aa: ASSPLRSSYEQY

v_gene: TRBV18
d_gene: NA
j_gene: TRBJ1-5
abundance: NA
CDR3aa: ANSPSGQNSNQPQH

v_gene: TRBV6-6
d_gene: TRBD2
j_gene: TRBJ2-1
abundance: many
CDR3aa: ASSYPQRGEGEQF

v_gene: TRBV28
d_gene: TRBD1
j_gene: TRBJ1-4
abundance: NA
CDR3aa: ASRTLTGGVEKLF